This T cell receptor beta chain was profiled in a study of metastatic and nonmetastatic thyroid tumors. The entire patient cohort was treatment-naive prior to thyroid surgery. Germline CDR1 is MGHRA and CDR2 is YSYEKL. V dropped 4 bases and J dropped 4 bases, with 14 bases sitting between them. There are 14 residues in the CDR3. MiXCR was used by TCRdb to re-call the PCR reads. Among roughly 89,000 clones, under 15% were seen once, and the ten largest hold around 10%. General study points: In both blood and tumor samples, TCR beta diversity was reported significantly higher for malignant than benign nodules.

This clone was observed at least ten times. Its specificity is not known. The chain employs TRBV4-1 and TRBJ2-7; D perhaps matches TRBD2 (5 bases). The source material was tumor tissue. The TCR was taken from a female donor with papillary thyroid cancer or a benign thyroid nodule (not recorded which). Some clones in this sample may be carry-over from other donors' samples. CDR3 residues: CASSPVGRGYEQYF. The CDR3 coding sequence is TGCGCCAGCAGCCCTGTGGGGAGAGGGTACGAGCAGTACTTC.